A single sample gave rise to the 8 T cell receptor beta chains below, sequenced in a study of blood T cell repertoires in COVID-19. Clones were sequenced by immunoSEQ multiplex PCR, and TCRdb holds only the in-frame ones, with some missing. The sample holds 70,000 to 85,000 clones, 88% seen once. Sample: peripheral blood. The origin of the receptors is an older man with active or convalescent COVID-19.

This chain connects TRBV27 to TRBJ1-1; D call uncertain. The CDR3 contains 14 residues. Germline V gene sequence: CDR1 MNHEY, CDR2 SMNVEV (reference sequence). V gave up 0 bases and J gave up 1 base, with 6 bases separating them. CDR3: CASSLSVRNTEAFF. CDR3 nucleotide sequence: TGTGCCAGCAGTTTATCGGTGCGGAACACTGAAGCTTTCTTT.

This chain uses TRBV5-1 with TRBJ1-6; 9 bases are shared with TRBD1. V lost 2 bases to trimming and J lost 7 bases; unmatched junction nucleotides: 10. The CDR3 is 17 amino acids. Germline loops: CDR1 SGHRS, CDR2 YFSETQ. In DNA form, the CDR3 reads TGCGCCAGCAGCTTAACTACAGGGGGCGTTAGGAATTCACCCCTCCACTTT. It encodes CASSLTTGGVRNSPLHF.

The count of this clone is one. The gene calls are TRBV4-1 and TRBJ1-4, with 9 nucleotides matching TRBD1. The length of the CDR3 is 15 residues. The V segment lost 4 bases and the J segment 7 bases; nucleotides outside the gene matches: 7. Germline V gene data show CDR1 as MGHRA and CDR2 as YSYEKL. The CDR3 protein is CASSRTGTGPEKLFF. CDR3 bases: TGCGCCAGCAGCCGAACCGGGACAGGGCCTGAAAAACTGTTTTTT.

This sequence joins TRBV28 and TRBJ2-3, with 8 bases that match TRBD1. Trimming cost V 5 bases and J 15 bases; bases outside gene matches: 10. The CDR3 consists of 12 residues. In germline, CDR1 is MDHEN, CDR2 SYDVKM. Here the CDR3 DNA reads TGTGCCAGCAGTCTCCGACAGGGGACCCACTATTTT. It translates to CASSLRQGTHYF. Based on the CDR3 plus reference TRBV28 and TRBJ2-3, the full variable domain is DVKVTQSSRYLVKRTGEKVFLECVQDMDHENMFWYRQDPGLGLRLIYFSYDVKMKEKGDIPEGYSVSREKKERFSLILESASTNQTSMYLCASSLRQGTHYFGPGTRLTVL.

The chain couples TRBV30 to TRBJ2-2, with 8 bases lining up with TRBD2. V lost 6 bases, J lost 8 bases, and 14 bases stayed unmatched. Germline V gene lookup returns CDR1 GTSNPN and CDR2 SVGIG (reference sequence). This CDR3 is 15 amino acids long. CDR3 region: CACKARLSGRGELFF. The CDR3 DNA sequence: TGTGCCTGTAAAGCTCGTCTCAGCGGGAGAGGGGAGCTGTTTTTT.

The V and J genes are TRBV5-6 and TRBJ2-1; 9 nucleotides match TRBD1. CDR1 SGHDT and CDR2 YYEEEE come from the germline V gene. The V gene end was trimmed by 0 bases and the J gene end by 13 bases; junction bases not matched to a gene: 8. The CDR3 has 14 amino acids. CDR3 sequence: CASSLGSVTGGQFF. CDR3 DNA: TGTGCCAGCAGCTTGGGTTCAGTGACAGGGGGACAGTTCTTC.

This sequence joins TRBV11-3 and TRBJ2-1, with D possibly being TRBD2 (6 bases). Germline loops: CDR1 SGHNT, CDR2 YENEEA. The CDR3 totals 12 residues. Trimming took off 5 bases at V and 12 bases at J, with 14 bases between the two ends. The CDR3 DNA sequence: TGTGCCAGCAGCGTACAACGGGGAGGGCAGTTCTTC. Residues: CASSVQRGGQFF.

The chain is built from TRBV7-2 and TRBJ1-5; tentatively, D is TRBD1 (5 bases). The CDR3 is 13 amino acids. Germline CDR1 and CDR2: SGHTA and FQGNSA. V lost 5 bases, J lost 3 bases, and 8 bases lay in between. Written as DNA, the CDR3 is TGTGCCAGCAGCCGGGGGTTCAATCAGCCCCAGCATTTT. It yields the protein CASSRGFNQPQHF.